What follows is one T cell receptor beta chain and its context. Antigen: not known. The sample originates from a study of T cell clones after liver transplantation. Study-level information: Timepoints were pre-transplant, pre-withdrawal, and after withdrawal was completed or failed.

The germline V gene encodes CDR1 MNHNS and CDR2 SASEGT. The germline V and J ends were trimmed by 5 bases and 6 bases, with 7 bases remaining between them. This CDR3 is built from 11 residues. The study, taken as a whole, reports: Rather than being deleted, graft donor-reactive T cells may have moved into the graft.

Repertoires were generated with immunoSEQ multiplex PCR, while TCRdb's copy carries only in-frame clones and drops some. Of more than 65,000 clones listed, about 88% are singletons. This chain joins TRBV6-1 and TRBJ1-1; D not resolved. This specimen consisted of CD4+ T cells from blood, obtained before liver transplant. The sequence was collected from a human donor who received a liver transplant. For the CDR3, the DNA is TGTGCCAGCAGTTACGGTCCTGAAGCTTTCTTT. As protein: CASSYGPEAFF.